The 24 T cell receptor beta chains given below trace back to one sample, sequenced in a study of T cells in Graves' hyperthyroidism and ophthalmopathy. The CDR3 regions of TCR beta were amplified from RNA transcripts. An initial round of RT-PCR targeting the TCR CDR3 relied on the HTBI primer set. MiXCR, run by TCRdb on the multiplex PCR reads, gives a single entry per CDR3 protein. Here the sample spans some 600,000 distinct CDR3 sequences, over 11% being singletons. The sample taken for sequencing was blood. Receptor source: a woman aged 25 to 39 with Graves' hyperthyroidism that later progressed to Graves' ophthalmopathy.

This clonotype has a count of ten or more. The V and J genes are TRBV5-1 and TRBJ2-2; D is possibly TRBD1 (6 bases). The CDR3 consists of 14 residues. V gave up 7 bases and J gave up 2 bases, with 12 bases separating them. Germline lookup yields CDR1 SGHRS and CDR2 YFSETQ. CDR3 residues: CASYKGQNTGELFF. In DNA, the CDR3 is TGCGCCAGCTATAAGGGACAAAACACCGGGGAGCTGTTTTTT.

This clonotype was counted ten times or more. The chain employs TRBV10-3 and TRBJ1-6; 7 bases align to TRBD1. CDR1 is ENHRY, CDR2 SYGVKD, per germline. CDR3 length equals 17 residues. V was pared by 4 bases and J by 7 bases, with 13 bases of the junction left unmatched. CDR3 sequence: CAISVQVTGMENSPLHF. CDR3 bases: TGTGCCATCAGTGTGCAGGTGACAGGGATGGAAAATTCACCCCTCCACTTT.

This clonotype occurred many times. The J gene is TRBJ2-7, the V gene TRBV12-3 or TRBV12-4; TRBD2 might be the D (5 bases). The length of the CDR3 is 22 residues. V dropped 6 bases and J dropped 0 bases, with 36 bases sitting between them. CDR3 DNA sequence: TGTGCCAGCAGCGGTCTACCTCCTCACCGGTCCCCATTTAGCGAGAGCTCCTACGAGCAGTACTTC. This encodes CASSGLPPHRSPFSESSYEQYF.

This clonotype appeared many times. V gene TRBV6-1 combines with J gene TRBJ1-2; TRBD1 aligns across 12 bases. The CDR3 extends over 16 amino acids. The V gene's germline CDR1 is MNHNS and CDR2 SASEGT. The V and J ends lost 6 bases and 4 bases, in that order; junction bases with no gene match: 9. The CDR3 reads CASSSYGTGGGYGYTF. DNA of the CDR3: TGTGCCAGCAGCTCCTACGGGACAGGGGGCGGCTATGGCTACACCTTC.

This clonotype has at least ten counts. CDR3 DNA: TGTGCCATCAGTGGGTCTAACACAGACTACGAGCAGTACTTC. Translated: CAISGSNTDYEQYF. The chain carries TRBV10-3 and TRBJ2-7; D gene unclear. The CDR3 is made up of 14 amino acids. Trimming took off 4 bases at V and 3 bases at J, with 13 bases between the two ends. Germline CDR1 is ENHRY and CDR2 is SYGVKD.

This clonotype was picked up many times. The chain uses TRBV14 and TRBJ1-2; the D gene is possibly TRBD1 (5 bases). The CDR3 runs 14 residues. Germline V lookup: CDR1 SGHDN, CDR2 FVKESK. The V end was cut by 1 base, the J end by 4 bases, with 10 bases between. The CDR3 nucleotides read TGTGCCAGCAGCCAAGCAGGGAGTATCTATGGCTACACCTTC. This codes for CASSQAGSIYGYTF.

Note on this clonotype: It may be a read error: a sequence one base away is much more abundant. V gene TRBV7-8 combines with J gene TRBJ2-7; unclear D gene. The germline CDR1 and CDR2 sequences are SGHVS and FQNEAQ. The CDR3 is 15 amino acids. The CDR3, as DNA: TGTGCCGGCAGCTTAAATAGGTTCGTGCCTTACGAGCAGTACTTC. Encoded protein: CAGSLNRFVPYEQYF.

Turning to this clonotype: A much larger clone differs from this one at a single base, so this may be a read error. Here the CDR3 reads CAWRSSYEQYF. CDR3 nucleotide sequence: TGTGCCTGGCGGAGCTCCTACGAGCAGTACTTC. The chain recombines TRBV30 with TRBJ2-7; D is unresolved. The CDR3 consists of 11 residues. The V and J ends lost 5 bases and 0 bases respectively, with 5 bases between them. Per germline, CDR1 GTSNPN and CDR2 SVGIG (reference sequence). Full variable domain (outside the CDR3, taken from reference TRBV30 and TRBJ2-7): SQTIHQWPATLVQPVGSPLSLECTVEGTSNPNLYWYRQAAGRGLQLLFYSVGIGQISSEVPQNLSASRPQDRQFILSSKKLLLSDSGFYLCAWRSSYEQYFGPGTRLTVT.

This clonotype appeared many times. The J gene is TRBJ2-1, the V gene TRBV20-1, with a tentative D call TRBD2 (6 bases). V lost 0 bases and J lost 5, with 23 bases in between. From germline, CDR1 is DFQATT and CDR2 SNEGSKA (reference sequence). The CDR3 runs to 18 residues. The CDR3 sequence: CSARDSRRLGISDNEQFF. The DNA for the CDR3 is TGCAGTGCTAGAGATAGCAGGAGACTAGGAATATCTGACAATGAGCAGTTCTTC.

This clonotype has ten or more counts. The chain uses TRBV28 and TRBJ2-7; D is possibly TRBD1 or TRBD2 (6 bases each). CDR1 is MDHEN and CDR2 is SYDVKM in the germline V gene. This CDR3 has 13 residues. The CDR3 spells CGSGAAPSYEQYF. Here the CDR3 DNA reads TGTGGGTCGGGGGCAGCGCCCTCCTACGAGCAGTACTTC.

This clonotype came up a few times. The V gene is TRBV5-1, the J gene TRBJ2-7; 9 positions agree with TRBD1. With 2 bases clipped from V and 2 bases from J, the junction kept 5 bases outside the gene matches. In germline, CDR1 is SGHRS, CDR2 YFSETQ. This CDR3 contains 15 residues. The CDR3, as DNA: TGCGCCAGCAGCTTACTGGGACAGGGCCCCTACGAGCAGTACTTC. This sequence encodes CASSLLGQGPYEQYF.

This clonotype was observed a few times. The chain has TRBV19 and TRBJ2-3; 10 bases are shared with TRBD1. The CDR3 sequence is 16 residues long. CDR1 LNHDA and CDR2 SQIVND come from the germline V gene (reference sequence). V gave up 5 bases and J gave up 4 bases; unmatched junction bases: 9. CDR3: CASSPPGQGQSDTQYF. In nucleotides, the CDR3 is TGTGCCAGTAGTCCGCCGGGACAGGGGCAATCAGATACGCAGTATTTT.

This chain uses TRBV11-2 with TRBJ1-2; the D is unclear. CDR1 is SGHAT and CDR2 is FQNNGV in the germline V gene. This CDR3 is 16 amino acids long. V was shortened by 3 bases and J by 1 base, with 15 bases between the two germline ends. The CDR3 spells CASSFDRRGGNYGYTF. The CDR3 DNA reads TGTGCCAGCAGCTTCGACCGACGGGGAGGTAACTATGGCTACACCTTC.

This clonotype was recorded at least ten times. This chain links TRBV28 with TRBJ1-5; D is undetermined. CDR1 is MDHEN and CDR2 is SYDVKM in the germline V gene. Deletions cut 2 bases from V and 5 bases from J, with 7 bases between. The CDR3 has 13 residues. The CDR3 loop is CASSLVQDQPQHF. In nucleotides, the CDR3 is TGTGCCAGCAGTTTAGTCCAAGATCAGCCCCAGCATTTT. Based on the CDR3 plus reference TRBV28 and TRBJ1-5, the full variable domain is DVKVTQSSRYLVKRTGEKVFLECVQDMDHENMFWYRQDPGLGLRLIYFSYDVKMKEKGDIPEGYSVSREKKERFSLILESASTNQTSMYLCASSLVQDQPQHFGDGTRLSIL.

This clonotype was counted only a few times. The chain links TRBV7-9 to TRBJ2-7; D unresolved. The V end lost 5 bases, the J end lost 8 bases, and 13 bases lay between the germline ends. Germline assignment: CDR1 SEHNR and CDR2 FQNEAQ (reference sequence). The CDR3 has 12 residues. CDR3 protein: CASSQDLAKQYF. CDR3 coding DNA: TGTGCCAGCAGCCAGGATCTGGCAAAGCAGTACTTC.

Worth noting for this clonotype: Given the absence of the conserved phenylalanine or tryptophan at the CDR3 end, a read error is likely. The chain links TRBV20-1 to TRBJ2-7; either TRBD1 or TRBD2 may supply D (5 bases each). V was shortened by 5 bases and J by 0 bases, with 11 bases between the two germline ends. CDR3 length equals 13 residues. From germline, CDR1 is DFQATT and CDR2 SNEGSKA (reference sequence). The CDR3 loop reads CSARDGSSYEQYS. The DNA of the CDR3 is TGCAGTGCTCGGGACGGAAGCTCCTACGAGCAGTACTCC.

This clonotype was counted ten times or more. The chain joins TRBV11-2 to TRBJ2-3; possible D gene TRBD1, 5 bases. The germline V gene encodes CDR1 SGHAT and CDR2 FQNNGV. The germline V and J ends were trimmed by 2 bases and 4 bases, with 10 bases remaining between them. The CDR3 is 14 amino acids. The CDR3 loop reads CASSLHDSSDTQYF. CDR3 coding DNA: TGTGCCAGCAGCTTACACGACAGTTCAGATACGCAGTATTTT.

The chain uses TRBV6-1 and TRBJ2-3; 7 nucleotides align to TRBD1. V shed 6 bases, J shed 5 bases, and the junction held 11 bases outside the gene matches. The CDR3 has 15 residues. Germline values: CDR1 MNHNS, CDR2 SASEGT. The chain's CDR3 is CASREYRGLVDTQYF. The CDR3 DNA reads TGTGCCAGCAGGGAATACAGGGGCCTGGTAGATACGCAGTATTTT.

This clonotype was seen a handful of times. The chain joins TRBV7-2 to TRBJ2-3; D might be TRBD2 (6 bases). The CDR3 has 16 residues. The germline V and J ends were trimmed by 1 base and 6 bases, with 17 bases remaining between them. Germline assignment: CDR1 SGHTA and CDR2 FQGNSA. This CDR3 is CASSLGSPGAKDTQYF. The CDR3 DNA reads TGTGCCAGCAGCTTAGGGTCCCCGGGAGCAAAGGATACGCAGTATTTT.

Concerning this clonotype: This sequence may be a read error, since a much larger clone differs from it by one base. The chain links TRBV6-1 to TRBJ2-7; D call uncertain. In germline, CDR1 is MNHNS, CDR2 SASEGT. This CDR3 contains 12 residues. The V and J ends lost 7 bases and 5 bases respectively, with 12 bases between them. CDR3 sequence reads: CASNGLRDEQYF. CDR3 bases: TGTGCCAGCAACGGCCTTAGGGACGAGCAGTACTTC.

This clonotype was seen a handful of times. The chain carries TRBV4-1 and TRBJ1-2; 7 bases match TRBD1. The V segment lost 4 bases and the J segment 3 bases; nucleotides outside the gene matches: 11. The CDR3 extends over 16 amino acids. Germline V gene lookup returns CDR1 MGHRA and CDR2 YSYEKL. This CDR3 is CASSPRPGGGDYGYTF. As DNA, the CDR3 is TGCGCCAGCAGCCCACGCCCAGGGGGGGGCGACTATGGCTACACCTTC.

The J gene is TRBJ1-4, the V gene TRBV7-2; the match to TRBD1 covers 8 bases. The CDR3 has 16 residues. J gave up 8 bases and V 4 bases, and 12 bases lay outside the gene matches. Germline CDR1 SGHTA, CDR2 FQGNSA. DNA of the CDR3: TGTGCCAGCAGCTCCCGAACCCAGGGGGCGAAAGAAAAACTGTTTTTT. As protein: CASSSRTQGAKEKLFF.

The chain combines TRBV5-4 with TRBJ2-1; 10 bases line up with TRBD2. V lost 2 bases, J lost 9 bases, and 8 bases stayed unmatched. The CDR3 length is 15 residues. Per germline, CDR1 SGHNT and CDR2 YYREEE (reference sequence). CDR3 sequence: CASSFPLAGEVEQFF. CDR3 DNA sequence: TGTGCCAGCAGCTTCCCGCTAGCGGGAGAAGTTGAGCAGTTCTTC.

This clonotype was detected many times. The CDR3 DNA reads TGTGCCAGCGGTACAGGGGAACCCTACGAGCAGTACTTC. Amino acids: CASGTGEPYEQYF. This chain links TRBV11-2 with TRBJ2-7, with TRBD1 matching over 7 bases. CDR3 size: 13 residues. Germline-derived CDR1 and CDR2 are SGHAT and FQNNGV. The J segment lost 2 bases and the V segment lost 8 bases, leaving 6 bases of the junction unmatched.